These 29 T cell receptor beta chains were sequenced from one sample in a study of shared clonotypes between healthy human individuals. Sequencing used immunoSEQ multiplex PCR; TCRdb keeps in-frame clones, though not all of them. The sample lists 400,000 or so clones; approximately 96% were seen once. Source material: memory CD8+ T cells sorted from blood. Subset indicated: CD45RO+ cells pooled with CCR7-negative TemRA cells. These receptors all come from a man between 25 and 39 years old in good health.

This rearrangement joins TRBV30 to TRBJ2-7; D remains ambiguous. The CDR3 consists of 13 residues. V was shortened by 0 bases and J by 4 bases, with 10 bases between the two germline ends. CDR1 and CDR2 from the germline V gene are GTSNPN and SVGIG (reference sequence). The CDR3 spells CAWSVSSLYEQYF. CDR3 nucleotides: TGTGCCTGGAGTGTATCCTCACTTTACGAGCAGTACTTC.

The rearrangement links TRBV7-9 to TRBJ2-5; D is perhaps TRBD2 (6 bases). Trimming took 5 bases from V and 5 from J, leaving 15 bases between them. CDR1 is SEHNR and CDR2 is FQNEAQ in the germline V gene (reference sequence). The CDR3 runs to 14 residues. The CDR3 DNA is TGTGCCAGCAGCGTGAACGGCCTAGCGGAGACCCAGTACTTC. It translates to CASSVNGLAETQYF.

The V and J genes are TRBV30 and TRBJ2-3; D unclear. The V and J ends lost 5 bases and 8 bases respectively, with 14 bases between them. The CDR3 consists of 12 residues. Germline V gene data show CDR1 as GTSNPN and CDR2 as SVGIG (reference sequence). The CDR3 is CAWYKPSATQYF. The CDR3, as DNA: TGTGCCTGGTATAAACCCTCAGCTACGCAGTATTTT.

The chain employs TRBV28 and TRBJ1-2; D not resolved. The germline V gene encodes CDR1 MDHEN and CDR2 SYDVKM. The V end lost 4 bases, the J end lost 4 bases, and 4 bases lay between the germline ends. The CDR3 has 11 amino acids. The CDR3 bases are TGTGCCAGCAGTTGGGGCTATGGCTACACCTTC. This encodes CASSWGYGYTF.

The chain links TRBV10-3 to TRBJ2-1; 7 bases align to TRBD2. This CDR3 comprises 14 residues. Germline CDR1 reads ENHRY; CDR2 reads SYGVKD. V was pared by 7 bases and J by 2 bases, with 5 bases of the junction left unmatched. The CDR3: CAITQGRAYNEQFF. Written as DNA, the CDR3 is TGTGCCATCACCCAAGGGAGGGCCTACAATGAGCAGTTCTTC.

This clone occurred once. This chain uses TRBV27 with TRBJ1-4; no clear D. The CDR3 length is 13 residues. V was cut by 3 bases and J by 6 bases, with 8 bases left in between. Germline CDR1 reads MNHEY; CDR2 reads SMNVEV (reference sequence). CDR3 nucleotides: TGTGCCAGCAGTTTGGGTGGCTATGAAAAACTGTTTTTT. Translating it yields CASSLGGYEKLFF.

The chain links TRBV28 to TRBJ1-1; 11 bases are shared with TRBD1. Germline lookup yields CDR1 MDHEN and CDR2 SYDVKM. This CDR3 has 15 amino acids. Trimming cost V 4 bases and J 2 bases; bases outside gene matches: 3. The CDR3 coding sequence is TGTGCCAGCAGTTGGGACAGGGGGGCTAACACTGAAGCTTTCTTT. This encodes CASSWDRGANTEAFF.

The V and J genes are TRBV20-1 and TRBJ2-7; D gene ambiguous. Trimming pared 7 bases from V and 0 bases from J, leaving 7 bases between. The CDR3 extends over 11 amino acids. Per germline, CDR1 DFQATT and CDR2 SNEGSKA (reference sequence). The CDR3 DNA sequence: TGCAGTGGCCAGGTCTCCTACGAGCAGTACTTC. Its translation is CSGQVSYEQYF.

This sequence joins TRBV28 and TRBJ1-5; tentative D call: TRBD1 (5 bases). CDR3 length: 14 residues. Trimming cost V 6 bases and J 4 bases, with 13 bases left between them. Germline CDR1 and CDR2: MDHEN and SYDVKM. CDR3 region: CASSPSGGNQPQHF. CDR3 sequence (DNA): TGTGCCAGCAGCCCTAGCGGGGGGAATCAGCCCCAGCATTTT.

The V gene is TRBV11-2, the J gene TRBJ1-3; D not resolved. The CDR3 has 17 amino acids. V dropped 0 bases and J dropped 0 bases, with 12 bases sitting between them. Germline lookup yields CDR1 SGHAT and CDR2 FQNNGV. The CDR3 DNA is TGTGCCAGCAGCTTAGACCTTGGACGGCACTCTGGAAACACCATATATTTT. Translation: CASSLDLGRHSGNTIYF.

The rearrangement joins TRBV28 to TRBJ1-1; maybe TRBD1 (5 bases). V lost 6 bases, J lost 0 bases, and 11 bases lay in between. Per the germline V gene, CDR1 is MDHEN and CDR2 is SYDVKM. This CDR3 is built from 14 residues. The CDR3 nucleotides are TGTGCCAGCAGCAGACAGCCTATGAACACTGAAGCTTTCTTT. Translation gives CASSRQPMNTEAFF. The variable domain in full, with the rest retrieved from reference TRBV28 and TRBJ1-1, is DVKVTQSSRYLVKRTGEKVFLECVQDMDHENMFWYRQDPGLGLRLIYFSYDVKMKEKGDIPEGYSVSREKKERFSLILESASTNQTSMYLCASSRQPMNTEAFFGQGTRLTVV.

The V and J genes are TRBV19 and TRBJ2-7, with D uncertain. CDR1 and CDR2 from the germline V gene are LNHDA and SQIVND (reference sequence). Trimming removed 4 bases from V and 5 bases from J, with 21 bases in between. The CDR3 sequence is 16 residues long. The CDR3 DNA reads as TGTGCCAGTAGTAGAAACACCGGACGGACCCTAGACGAGCAGTACTTC. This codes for CASSRNTGRTLDEQYF.

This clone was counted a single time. The CDR3 coding sequence is TGTGCCAGCAGTCTCTTTGGTAGACTCAATGAGCAGTTCTTC. Protein sequence: CASSLFGRLNEQFF. The chain couples TRBV6-5 to TRBJ2-1; the D is unclear. Germline V gene data show CDR1 as MNHEY and CDR2 as SVGAGI. This CDR3 region has 14 residues. The ends were cut back, 5 bases at V and 6 bases at J, with 14 bases in the middle.

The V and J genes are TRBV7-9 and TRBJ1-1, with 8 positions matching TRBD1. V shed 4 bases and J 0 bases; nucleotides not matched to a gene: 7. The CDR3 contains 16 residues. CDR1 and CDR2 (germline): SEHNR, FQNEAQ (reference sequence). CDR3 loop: CASSSRTGPLNTEAFF. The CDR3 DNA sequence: TGTGCCAGCAGCTCTCGGACAGGGCCCTTGAACACTGAAGCTTTCTTT. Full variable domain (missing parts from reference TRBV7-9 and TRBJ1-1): DTGVSQNPRHKITKRGQNVTFRCDPISEHNRLYWYRQTLGQGPEFLTYFQNEAQLEKSRLLSDRFSAERPKGSFSTLEIQRTEQGDSAMYLCASSSRTGPLNTEAFFGQGTRLTVV.

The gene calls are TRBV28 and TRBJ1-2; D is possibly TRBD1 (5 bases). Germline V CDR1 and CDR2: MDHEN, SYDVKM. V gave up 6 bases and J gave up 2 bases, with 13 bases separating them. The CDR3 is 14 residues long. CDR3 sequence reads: CASSETGGNYGYTF. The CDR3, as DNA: TGTGCCAGCAGCGAAACGGGGGGGAACTATGGCTACACCTTC.

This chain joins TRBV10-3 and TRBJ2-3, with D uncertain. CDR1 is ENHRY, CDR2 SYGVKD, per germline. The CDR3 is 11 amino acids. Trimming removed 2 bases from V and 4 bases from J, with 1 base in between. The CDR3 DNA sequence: TGTGCCATCAGTGAGGCAGATACGCAGTATTTT. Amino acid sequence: CAISEADTQYF.

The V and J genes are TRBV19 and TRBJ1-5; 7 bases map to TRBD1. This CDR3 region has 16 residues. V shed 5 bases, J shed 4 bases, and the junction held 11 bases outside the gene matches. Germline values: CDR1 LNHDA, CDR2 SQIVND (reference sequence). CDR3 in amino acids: CASSSPPRGRNQPQHF. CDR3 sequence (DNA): TGTGCCAGTAGTTCACCCCCAAGGGGGCGGAATCAGCCCCAGCATTTT.

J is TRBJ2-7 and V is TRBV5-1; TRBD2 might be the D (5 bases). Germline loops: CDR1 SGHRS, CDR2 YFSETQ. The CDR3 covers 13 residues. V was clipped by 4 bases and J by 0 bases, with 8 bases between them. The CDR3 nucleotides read TGCGCCAGCAGCGAGGGCATCTCCTACGAGCAGTACTTC. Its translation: CASSEGISYEQYF.

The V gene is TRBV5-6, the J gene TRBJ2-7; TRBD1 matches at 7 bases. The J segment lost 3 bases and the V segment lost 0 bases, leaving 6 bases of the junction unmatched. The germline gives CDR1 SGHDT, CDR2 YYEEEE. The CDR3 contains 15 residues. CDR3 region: CASSLVSRGFYEQYF. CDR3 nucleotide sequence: TGTGCCAGCAGCTTGGTATCCAGGGGGTTCTACGAGCAGTACTTC.

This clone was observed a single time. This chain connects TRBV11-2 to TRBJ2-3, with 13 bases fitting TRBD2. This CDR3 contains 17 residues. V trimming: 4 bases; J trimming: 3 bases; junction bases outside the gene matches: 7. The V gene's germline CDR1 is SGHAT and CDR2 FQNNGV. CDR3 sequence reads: CASSSMRTSGRTDTQYF. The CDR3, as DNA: TGTGCCAGCAGCTCAATGAGGACTAGCGGGAGAACAGATACGCAGTATTTT. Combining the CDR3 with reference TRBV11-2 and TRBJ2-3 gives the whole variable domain EAGVAQSPRYKIIEKRQSVAFWCNPISGHATLYWYQQILGQGPKLLIQFQNNGVVDDSQLPKDRFSAERLKGVDSTLKIQPAKLEDSAVYLCASSSMRTSGRTDTQYFGPGTRLTVL.

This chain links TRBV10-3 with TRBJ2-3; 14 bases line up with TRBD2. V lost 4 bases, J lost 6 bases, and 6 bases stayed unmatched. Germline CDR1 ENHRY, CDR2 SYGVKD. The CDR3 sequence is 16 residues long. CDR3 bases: TGTGCCATCAGTGGACTAGCGGGAGGGCCACGGGATACGCAGTATTTT. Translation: CAISGLAGGPRDTQYF.

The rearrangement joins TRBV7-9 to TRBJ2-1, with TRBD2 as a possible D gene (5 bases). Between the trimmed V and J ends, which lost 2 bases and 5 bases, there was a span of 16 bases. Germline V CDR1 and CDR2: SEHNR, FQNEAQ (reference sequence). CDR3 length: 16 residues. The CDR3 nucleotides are TGTGCCAGCAGCTTAAGAACGGGGAGAGGAAACAATGAGCAGTTCTTC. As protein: CASSLRTGRGNNEQFF.

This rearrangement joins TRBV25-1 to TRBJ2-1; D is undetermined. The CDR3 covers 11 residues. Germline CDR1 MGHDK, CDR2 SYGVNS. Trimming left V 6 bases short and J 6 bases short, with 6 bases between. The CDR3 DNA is TGTGCCAGCAGCCCCCTCAATGAGCAGTTCTTC. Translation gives CASSPLNEQFF.

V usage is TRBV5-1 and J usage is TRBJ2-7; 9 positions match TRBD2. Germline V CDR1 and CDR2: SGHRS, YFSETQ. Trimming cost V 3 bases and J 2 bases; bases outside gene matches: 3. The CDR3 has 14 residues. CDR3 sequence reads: CASSSLAGTYEQYF. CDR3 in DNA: TGCGCCAGCAGCTCTCTAGCGGGAACCTACGAGCAGTACTTC.

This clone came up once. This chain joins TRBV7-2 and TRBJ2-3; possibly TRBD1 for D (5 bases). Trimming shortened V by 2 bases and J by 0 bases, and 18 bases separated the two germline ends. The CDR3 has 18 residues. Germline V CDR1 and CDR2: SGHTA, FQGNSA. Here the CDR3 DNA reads TGTGCCAGCAGCTTACGGACATCCCGACCTATTAGCACAGATACGCAGTATTTT. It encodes CASSLRTSRPISTDTQYF.

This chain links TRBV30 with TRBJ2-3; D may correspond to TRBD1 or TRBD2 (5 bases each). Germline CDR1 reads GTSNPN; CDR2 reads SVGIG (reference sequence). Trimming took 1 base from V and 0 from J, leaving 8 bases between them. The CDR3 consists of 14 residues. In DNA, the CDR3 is TGTGCCTGGAGTGGAGGGGTTAGCACAGATACGCAGTATTTT. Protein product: CAWSGGVSTDTQYF.

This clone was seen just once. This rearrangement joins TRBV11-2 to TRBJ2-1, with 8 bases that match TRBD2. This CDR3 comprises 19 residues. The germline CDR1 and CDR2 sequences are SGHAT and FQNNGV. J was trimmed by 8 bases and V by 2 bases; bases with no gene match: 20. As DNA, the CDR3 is TGTGCCAGCAGCTTAATTATCTGGCTGGGCGGGAGGTCCGGCGATGAGCAGTTCTTC. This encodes CASSLIIWLGGRSGDEQFF.

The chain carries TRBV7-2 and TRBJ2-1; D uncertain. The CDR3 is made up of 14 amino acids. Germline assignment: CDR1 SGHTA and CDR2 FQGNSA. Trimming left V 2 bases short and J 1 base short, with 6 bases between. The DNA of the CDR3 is TGTGCCAGCAGCTTATACAATTCCTACAATGAGCAGTTCTTC. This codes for CASSLYNSYNEQFF.

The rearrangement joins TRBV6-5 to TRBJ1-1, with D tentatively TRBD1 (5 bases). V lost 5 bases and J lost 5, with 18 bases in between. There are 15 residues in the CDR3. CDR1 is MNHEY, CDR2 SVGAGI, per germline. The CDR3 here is CASSRPGPRWTEAFF. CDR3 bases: TGTGCCAGCAGTAGACCGGGACCCAGGTGGACTGAAGCTTTCTTT.